This entry features one TCR beta chain sequence. CDR1 SGHRS and CDR2 YFSETQ come from the germline V gene. The CDR3 is 15 residues long. V was cut by 0 bases and J by 1 base, with 10 bases left in between. Sequencing was performed with immunoSEQ multiplex PCR; in TCRdb, only in-frame clones are kept and a portion is missing. The data hold roughly 300,000 clones, with more than 70% observed a single time. The entry originates in a study of blood T cell repertoires in COVID-19. Study-wide background: Material from acute and convalescent COVID-19 was sourced from the United States, Italy and Spain. The cDNA or gDNA used as material had been derived from T cells, B-cell-depleted T cells, or PBMCs.

Enrollees, roughly 18 to 90 years old, lived in some 24 US areas. Which cohort a participant joined came from the clinical history participants gave. This receptor was taken from a woman in her 30s who had recovered from COVID-19. This chain joins TRBV5-1 and TRBJ1-1; D remains unclear. The material sequenced was PBMCs or T cells enriched from blood (not recorded which). In DNA, the CDR3 is TGCGCCAGCAGCTTGGACAGCTCCTGGAACACTGAAGCTTTCTTT. It encodes CASSLDSSWNTEAFF.